This T cell receptor (beta chain) was obtained from a study of CD8 T cells in Susac syndrome. V gave up 5 bases and J gave up 4 bases; unmatched junction bases: 5. CDR1 and CDR2 (germline): SGHVS, FQNEAQ. The length of the CDR3 is 14 residues. An amount of RNA that ranged from 0.5 to 1 ug was reverse transcribed with random hexamers. TCRdb fed the immunoSEQ multiplex PCR reads into MiXCR, producing one record per CDR3 protein. The data hold about 150,000 distinct CDR3 sequences, with about 96% observed a single time. This chain connects TRBV7-8 to TRBJ2-1; TRBD2 aligns across 7 bases. This TCR derives from a human donor with Susac syndrome. The sequencing sample was made of CD4+ T cells from PBMCs. The CDR3 protein is CASSPSGAYNEQFF. The CDR3 bases are TGTGCCAGCAGCCCCAGCGGGGCTTACAATGAGCAGTTCTTC.